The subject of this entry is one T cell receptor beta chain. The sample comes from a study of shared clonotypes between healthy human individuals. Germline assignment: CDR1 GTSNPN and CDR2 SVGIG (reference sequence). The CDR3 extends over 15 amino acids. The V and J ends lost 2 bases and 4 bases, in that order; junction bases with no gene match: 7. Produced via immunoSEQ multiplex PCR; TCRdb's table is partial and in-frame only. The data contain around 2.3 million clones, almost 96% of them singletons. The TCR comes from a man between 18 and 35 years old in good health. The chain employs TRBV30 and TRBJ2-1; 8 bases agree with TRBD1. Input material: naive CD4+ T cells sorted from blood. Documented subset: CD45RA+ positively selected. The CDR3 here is CAWSSTGAKYNEQFF. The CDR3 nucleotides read TGTGCCTGGAGTTCGACAGGGGCCAAGTACAATGAGCAGTTCTTC.